This TCR beta chain was profiled in a study of identical twins' blood T cells. Findings of the study overall: Abundant TCRbeta CDR3s overlapped more between twins than with unrelated donors.

In its sample, this clonotype was seen a few times. Its target is unknown. Both ends of each TCR cDNA library bore sample-specific barcodes. TCRdb fed the 5' RACE reads into MiXCR, producing one record per CDR3 protein. The sample includes roughly 380,000 distinct CDR3 sequences, 28% seen only once; the top ten take 5.5% to 6.5%. The CDR3 is 14 residues long. The V and J ends lost 2 bases and 6 bases respectively, with 10 bases between them. Per germline, CDR1 SGHAT and CDR2 FQNNGV. Three pairs of healthy female monozygous twins were the donors. This TCR came from a woman between 18 and 55 years old in good health. The gene calls are TRBV11-2 and TRBJ2-2, with D unclear. The sequenced sample consisted of PBMCs. The CDR3 is CASSLSAAAGELFF. The CDR3 region has the DNA TGTGCCAGCAGCTTATCAGCCGCCGCCGGGGAGCTGTTTTTT.